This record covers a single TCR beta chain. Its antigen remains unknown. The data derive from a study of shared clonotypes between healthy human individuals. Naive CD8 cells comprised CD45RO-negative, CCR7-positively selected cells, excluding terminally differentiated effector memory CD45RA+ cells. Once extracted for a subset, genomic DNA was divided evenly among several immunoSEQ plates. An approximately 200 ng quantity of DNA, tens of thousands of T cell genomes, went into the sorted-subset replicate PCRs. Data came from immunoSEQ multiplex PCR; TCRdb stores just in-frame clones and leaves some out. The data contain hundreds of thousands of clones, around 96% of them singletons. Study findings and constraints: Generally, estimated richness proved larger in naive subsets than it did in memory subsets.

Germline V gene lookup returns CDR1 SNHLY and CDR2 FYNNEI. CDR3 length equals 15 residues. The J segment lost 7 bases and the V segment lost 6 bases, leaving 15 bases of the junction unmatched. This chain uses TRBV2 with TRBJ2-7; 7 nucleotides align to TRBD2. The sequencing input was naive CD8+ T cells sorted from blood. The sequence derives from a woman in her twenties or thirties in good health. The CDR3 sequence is CASSGQGLRVWEQYF. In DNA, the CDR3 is TGTGCCAGCAGCGGCCAGGGACTAAGGGTCTGGGAGCAGTACTTC.